This T cell receptor beta chain was found in a study of shared clonotypes between healthy human individuals. Each replicate PCR on the sorted subsets used roughly 190 ng DNA (around 30,000 T cell genomes). Sequencing was performed with immunoSEQ multiplex PCR; in TCRdb, only in-frame clones are kept and a portion is missing. Here the sample spans just over 2,000,000 clones, roughly 95% being singletons. Selected positively for CCR7 and CD45RO-negative, naive CD8 cells excluded terminally differentiated effector memory CD45RA+ cells. V lost 4 bases to trimming and J lost 3 bases, with 10 bases between them. The CDR3 totals 14 residues. Germline V gives CDR1 SGDLS, CDR2 YYNGEE. To note about this clone: Other DNA sequences in this sample translate to the same CDR3.

The specimen was naive CD8+ T cells sorted from blood. The rearrangement uses TRBV9 and TRBJ2-2, with D perhaps TRBD2 (6 bases). This clonotype originated in a man younger than 35 in good health. CDR3 in DNA: TGTGCCAGCAGCCCGACGGGGGACACCGGGGAGCTGTTTTTT. This gives the protein CASSPTGDTGELFF.